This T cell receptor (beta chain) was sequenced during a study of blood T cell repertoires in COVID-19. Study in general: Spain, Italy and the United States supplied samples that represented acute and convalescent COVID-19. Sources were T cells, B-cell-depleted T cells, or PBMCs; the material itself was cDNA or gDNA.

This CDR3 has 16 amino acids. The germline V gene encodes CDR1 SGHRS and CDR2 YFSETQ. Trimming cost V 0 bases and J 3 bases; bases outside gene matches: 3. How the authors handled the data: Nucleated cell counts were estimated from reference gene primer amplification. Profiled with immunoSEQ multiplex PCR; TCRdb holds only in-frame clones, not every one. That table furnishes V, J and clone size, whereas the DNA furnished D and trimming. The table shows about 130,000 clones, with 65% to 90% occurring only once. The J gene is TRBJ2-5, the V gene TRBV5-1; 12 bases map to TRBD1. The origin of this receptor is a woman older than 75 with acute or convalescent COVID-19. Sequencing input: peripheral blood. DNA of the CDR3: TGCGCCAGCAGCTTGGCGGGACAGGGGGCGGAAGAGACCCAGTACTTC. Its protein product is CASSLAGQGAEETQYF.